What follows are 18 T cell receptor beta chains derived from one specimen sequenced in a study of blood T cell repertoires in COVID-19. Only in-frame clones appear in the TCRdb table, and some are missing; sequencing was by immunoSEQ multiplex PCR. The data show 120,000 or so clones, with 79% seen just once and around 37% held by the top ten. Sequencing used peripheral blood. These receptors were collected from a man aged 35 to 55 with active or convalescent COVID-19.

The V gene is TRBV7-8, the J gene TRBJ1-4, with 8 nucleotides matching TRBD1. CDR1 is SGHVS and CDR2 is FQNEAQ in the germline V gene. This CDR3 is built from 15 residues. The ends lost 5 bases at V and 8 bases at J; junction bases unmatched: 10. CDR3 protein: CASSRDRGQGEKLFF. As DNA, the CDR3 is TGTGCCAGCAGCCGAGACAGGGGCCAGGGGGAAAAACTGTTTTTT.

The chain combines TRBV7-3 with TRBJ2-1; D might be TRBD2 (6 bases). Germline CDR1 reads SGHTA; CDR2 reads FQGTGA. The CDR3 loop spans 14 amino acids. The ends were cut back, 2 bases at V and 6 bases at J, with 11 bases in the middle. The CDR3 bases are TGTGCCAGCAGCTTACAGGCGACTAGCAATGAGCAGTTCTTC. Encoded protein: CASSLQATSNEQFF.

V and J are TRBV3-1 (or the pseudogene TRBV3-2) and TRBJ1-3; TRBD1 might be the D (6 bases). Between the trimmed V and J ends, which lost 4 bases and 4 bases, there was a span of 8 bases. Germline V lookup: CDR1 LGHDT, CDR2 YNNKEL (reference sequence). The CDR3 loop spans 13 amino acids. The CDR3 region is CASSLGQGNTIYF. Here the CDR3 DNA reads TGTGCCAGCAGCCTCGGACAGGGAAACACCATATATTTT.

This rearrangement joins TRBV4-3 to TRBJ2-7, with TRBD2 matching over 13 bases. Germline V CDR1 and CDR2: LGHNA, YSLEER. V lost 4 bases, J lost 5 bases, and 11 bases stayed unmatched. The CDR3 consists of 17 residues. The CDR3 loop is CASSLGTSGTTSNEQYF. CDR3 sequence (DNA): TGCGCCAGCAGCCTGGGGACTAGCGGGACCACAAGTAACGAGCAGTACTTC.

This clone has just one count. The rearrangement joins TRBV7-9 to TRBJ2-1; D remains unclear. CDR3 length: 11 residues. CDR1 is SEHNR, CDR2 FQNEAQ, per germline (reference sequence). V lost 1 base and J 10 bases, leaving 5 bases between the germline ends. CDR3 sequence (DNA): TGTGCCAGCAGCTTAGAAGAGGAGCAGTTCTTC. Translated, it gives CASSLEEEQFF.

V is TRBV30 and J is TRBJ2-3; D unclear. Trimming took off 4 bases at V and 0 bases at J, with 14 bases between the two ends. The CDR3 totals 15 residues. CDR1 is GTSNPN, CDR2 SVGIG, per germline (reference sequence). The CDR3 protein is CAWNSWAFSTDTQYF. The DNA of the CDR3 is TGTGCCTGGAACTCCTGGGCGTTCAGCACAGATACGCAGTATTTT.

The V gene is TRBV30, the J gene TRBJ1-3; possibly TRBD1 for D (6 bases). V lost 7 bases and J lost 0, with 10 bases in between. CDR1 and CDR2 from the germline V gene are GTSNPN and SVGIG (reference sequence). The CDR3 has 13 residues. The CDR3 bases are TGTGCCTTGGACAGAGTCTCTGGAAACACCATATATTTT. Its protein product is CALDRVSGNTIYF.

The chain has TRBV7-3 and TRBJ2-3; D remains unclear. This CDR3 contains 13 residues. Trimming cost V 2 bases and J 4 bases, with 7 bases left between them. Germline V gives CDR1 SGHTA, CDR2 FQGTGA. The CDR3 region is CASSLVSADTQYF. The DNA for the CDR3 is TGTGCCAGCAGCTTAGTTTCAGCAGATACGCAGTATTTT.

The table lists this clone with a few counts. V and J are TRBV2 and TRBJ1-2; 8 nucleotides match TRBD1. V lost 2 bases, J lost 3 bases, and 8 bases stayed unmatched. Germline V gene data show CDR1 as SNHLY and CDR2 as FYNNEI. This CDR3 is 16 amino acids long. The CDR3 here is CASSERGRGRDYGYTF. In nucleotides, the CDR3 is TGTGCCAGCAGTGAAAGAGGCAGGGGGCGCGACTATGGCTACACCTTC.

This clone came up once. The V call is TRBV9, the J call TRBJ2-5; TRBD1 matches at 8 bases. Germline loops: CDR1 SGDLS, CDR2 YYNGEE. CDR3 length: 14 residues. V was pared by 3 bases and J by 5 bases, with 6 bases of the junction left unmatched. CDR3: CASSAGQGMETQYF. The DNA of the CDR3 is TGTGCCAGCAGCGCCGGACAGGGAATGGAGACCCAGTACTTC. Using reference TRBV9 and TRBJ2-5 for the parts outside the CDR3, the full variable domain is DSGVTQTPKHLITATGQRVTLRCSPRSGDLSVYWYQQSLDQGLQFLIQYYNGEERAKGNILERFSAQQFPDLHSELNLSSLELGDSALYFCASSAGQGMETQYFGPGTRLLVL.

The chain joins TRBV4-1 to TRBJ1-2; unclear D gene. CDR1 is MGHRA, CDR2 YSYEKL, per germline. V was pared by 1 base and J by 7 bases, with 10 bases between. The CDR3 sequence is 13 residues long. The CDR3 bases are TGCGCCAGCAGCCAAGTAAGAGAGGGTGGCTACACCTTC. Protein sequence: CASSQVREGGYTF.

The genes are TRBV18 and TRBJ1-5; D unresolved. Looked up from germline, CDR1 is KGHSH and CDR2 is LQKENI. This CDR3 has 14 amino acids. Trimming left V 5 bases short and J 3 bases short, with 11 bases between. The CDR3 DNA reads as TGTGCCAGCTCATCGTATCAGTCCAATCAGCCCCAGCATTTT. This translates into CASSSYQSNQPQHF.

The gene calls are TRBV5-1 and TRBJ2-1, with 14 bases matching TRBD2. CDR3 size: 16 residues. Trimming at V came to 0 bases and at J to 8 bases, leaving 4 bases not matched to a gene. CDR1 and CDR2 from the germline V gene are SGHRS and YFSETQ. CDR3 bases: TGCGCCAGCAGCTTGGCGGGGACTAGCGGGAGACATGAGCAGTTCTTC. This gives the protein CASSLAGTSGRHEQFF. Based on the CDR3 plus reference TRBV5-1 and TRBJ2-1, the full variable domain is KAGVTQTPRYLIKTRGQQVTLSCSPISGHRSVSWYQQTPGQGLQFLFEYFSETQRNKGNFPGRFSGRQFSNSRSEMNVSTLELGDSALYLCASSLAGTSGRHEQFFGPGTRLTVL.

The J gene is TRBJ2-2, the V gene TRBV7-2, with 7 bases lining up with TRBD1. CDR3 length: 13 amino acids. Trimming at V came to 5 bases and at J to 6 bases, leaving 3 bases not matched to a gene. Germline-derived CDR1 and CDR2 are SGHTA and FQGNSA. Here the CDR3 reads CASSPGTAGELFF. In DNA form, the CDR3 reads TGTGCCAGCAGCCCTGGGACAGCCGGGGAGCTGTTTTTT.

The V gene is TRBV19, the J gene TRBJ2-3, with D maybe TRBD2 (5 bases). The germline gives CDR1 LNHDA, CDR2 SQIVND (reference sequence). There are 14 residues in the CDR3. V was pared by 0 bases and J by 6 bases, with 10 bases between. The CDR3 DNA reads TGTGCCAGTAGTATAGATTGGGGAGCGGATACGCAGTATTTT. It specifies CASSIDWGADTQYF.

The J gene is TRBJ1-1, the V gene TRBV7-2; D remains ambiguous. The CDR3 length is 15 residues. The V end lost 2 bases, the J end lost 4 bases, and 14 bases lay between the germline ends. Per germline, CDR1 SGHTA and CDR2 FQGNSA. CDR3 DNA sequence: TGTGCCAGCAGCTTAATAGGAGGCTCCGGCACTGAAGCTTTCTTT. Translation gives CASSLIGGSGTEAFF.

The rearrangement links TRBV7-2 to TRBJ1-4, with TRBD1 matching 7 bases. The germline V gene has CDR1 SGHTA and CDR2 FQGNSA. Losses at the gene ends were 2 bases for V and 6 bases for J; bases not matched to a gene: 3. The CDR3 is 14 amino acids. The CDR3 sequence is CASSLKGTDEKLFF. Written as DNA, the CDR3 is TGTGCCAGCAGCTTAAAGGGGACAGATGAAAAACTGTTTTTT.

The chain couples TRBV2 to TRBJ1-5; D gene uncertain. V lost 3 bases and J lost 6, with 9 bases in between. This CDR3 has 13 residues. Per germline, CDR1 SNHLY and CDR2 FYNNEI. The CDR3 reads CASSDTWLQPQHF. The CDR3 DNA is TGTGCCAGCAGTGACACGTGGCTTCAGCCCCAGCATTTT.